The 11 T cell receptor beta chains listed next were all sequenced from one sample in a study of blood T cell repertoires in COVID-19. Repertoires were generated with immunoSEQ multiplex PCR, while TCRdb's copy carries only in-frame clones and drops some. The sample has around 310,000 clones, around nine tenths seen once; the top ten hold roughly 10%. Sequencing input: PBMCs or T cells enriched from blood (not recorded which). Source of these receptors: a woman in her twenties or thirties who had recovered from COVID-19.

The J gene is TRBJ2-1, the V gene TRBV2, with TRBD1 matching over 10 bases. Unmatched junction bases numbered 5, after V lost 6 bases and J lost 6 bases. CDR3 length: 14 residues. Per the germline V gene, CDR1 is SNHLY and CDR2 is FYNNEI. The CDR3 DNA follows: TGTGCCAGCAGAACCGGGACAGGGGTCAATGAGCAGTTCTTC. This translates into CASRTGTGVNEQFF.

The chain joins TRBV6-2 or TRBV6-3 to TRBJ2-1; TRBD2 matches 8 bases. The CDR3 has 17 amino acids. J lost 3 bases, V lost 0 bases, and 7 bases had no gene match. Germline-derived CDR1 and CDR2 are MNHEY and SVGEGT. CDR3 sequence (DNA): TGTGCCAGCAGTTACTCTCTTGGGACTAGGGTCTACAATGAGCAGTTCTTC. This encodes CASSYSLGTRVYNEQFF.

This clone was recorded a few times. The V call is TRBV18, the J call TRBJ1-3; tentative D call: TRBD1 (5 bases). The CDR3 has 16 residues. The germline V gene has CDR1 KGHSH and CDR2 LQKENI. Trimming cost V 3 bases and J 0 bases, with 12 bases left between them. The CDR3, as DNA: TGTGCCAGCTCACCTCAGGGTTTTTACTCTGGAAACACCATATATTTT. Amino acid sequence: CASSPQGFYSGNTIYF.

The chain joins TRBV7-8 to TRBJ1-3; no firm D call. V was pared by 0 bases and J by 2 bases, with 11 bases between. Per germline, CDR1 SGHVS and CDR2 FQNEAQ. The CDR3 consists of 16 residues. CDR3 sequence reads: CASSLARYVTGNTIYF. In DNA form, the CDR3 reads TGTGCCAGCAGCTTAGCGCGATATGTTACTGGAAACACCATATATTTT.

The chain carries TRBV27 and TRBJ1-5; possibly TRBD1 for D (6 bases). Germline V lookup: CDR1 MNHEY, CDR2 SMNVEV (reference sequence). Trimming cost V 2 bases and J 5 bases, with 10 bases left between them. The CDR3 is 14 amino acids. The CDR3 region has the DNA TGTGCCAGCAGTTTACTCGGGGGGCATCAGCCCCAGCATTTT. Translated: CASSLLGGHQPQHF.

In its sample, this clone was seen once. CDR3 sequence (DNA): TGCAGTGCTAGTCAGAGCGTACAGGGGAAGCAGTACTTC. Encoded protein: CSASQSVQGKQYF. The V and J genes are TRBV20-1 and TRBJ2-7; TRBD1 agrees at 7 bases. V dropped 3 bases and J dropped 8; count of bases not matched to a gene: 10. From germline, CDR1 is DFQATT and CDR2 SNEGSKA (reference sequence). This CDR3 has 13 residues.

The chain uses TRBV20-1 and TRBJ2-4; D perhaps matches TRBD1 (5 bases). Germline loops: CDR1 DFQATT, CDR2 SNEGSKA (reference sequence). The CDR3 has 15 amino acids. The V end lost 3 bases, the J end lost 8 bases, and 20 bases lay between the germline ends. For the CDR3, the DNA is TGCAGTGCTAGTTCGAGAATACAGGATTGGGACATTCAGTACTTC. It specifies CSASSRIQDWDIQYF.

The V gene is TRBV28, the J gene TRBJ2-7; the D gene is possibly TRBD2 (6 bases). Germline V CDR1 and CDR2: MDHEN, SYDVKM. V lost 5 bases, J lost 0 bases, and 20 bases lay in between. The CDR3 length is 17 residues. The chain's CDR3 is CASSNRGAVMSSYEQYF. The DNA for the CDR3 is TGTGCCAGCAGTAACCGCGGGGCGGTCATGAGCTCCTACGAGCAGTACTTC.

This chain connects TRBV27 to TRBJ2-7, with 12 bases identical to TRBD2. V shed 5 bases and J 3 bases; nucleotides not matched to a gene: 5. The germline CDR1 and CDR2 sequences are MNHEY and SMNVEV (reference sequence). The CDR3 extends over 15 amino acids. CDR3 loop: CASSLTSGRIYEQYF. DNA of the CDR3: TGTGCCAGCAGTCTGACTAGCGGGAGAATCTACGAGCAGTACTTC.

The rearrangement joins TRBV7-2 to TRBJ2-7; 12 positions match TRBD2. Losses at the gene ends were 4 bases for V and 7 bases for J; bases not matched to a gene: 8. Germline lookup yields CDR1 SGHTA and CDR2 FQGNSA. The CDR3 extends over 15 amino acids. CDR3 protein: CASSSQLAGGREQYF. CDR3 DNA sequence: TGTGCCAGCAGCTCCCAACTAGCGGGAGGTAGAGAGCAGTACTTC.

This clone was recorded once. This chain connects TRBV28 to TRBJ2-1; 7 bases are a match to TRBD2. The junction had 9 bases not matched to a gene; V was cut back by 10 bases and J by 9 bases. Germline lookup yields CDR1 MDHEN and CDR2 SYDVKM. The length of the CDR3 is 12 residues. The CDR3 here is CATTTSTGEQFF. The CDR3 DNA follows: TGTGCCACTACGACTAGCACCGGTGAGCAGTTCTTC.